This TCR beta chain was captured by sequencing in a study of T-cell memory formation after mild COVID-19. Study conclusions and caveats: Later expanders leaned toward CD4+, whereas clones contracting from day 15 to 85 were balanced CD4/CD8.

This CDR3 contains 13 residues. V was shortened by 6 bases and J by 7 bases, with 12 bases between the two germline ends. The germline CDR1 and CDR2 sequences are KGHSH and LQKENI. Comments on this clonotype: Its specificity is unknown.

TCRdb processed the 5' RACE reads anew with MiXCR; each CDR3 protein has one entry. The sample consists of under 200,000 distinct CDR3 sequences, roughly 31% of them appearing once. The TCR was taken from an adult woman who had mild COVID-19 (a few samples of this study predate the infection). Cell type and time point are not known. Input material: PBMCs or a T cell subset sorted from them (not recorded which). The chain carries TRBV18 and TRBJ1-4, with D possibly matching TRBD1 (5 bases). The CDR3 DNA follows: TGTGCCAGCTCGGAAAGGGGAGGTGAAAAACTGTTTTTT. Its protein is CASSERGGEKLFF.